The 24 T cell receptor beta chains given below trace back to one sample, sequenced in a study of response to subunit inactivated influenza vaccine. TCRdb reprocessed the RT-PCR reads via MiXCR and lists one record per CDR3 protein. Of about 700,000 distinct CDR3 sequences listed, approximately 14% are singletons. The source material was PBMCs from blood, sampled roughly 13 days after vaccination. The source is a man over 45 who received an inactivated influenza vaccine.

This clonotype was observed a handful of times. The V gene is TRBV5-1, the J gene TRBJ2-1; a possible D gene is TRBD1 (6 bases). Germline V gene data show CDR1 as SGHRS and CDR2 as YFSETQ. The CDR3 loop spans 14 amino acids. Trimming took 8 bases from V and 8 from J, leaving 20 bases between them. In DNA, the CDR3 is TGCGCCAGTGGAAGGTTTACAGGGTGGGATGAGCAGTTCTTC. Its translation is CASGRFTGWDEQFF.

CDR3 region: CASSHGTGSLANTEAFF. Written as DNA, the CDR3 is TGTGCCAGCAGCCACGGGACAGGGTCATTGGCGAACACTGAAGCTTTCTTT. This chain joins TRBV27 and TRBJ1-1; 9 positions agree with TRBD1. This CDR3 is 17 amino acids long. J lost 1 base, V lost 6 bases, and 12 bases had no gene match. CDR1 and CDR2 (germline): MNHEY, SMNVEV (reference sequence).

This clonotype came up a few times. This chain connects TRBV29-1 to TRBJ2-3; 9 nucleotides match TRBD2. Germline values: CDR1 SQVTM, CDR2 ANQGSEA. After removal of 0 bases from V and 12 bases from J, the junction contained 10 bases not matched to a gene. The CDR3 has 14 residues. The CDR3, as DNA: TGCAGCGTTGAAGAGGGGTCACTAGCGGGCTTACAGTATTTT. Protein product: CSVEEGSLAGLQYF.

This clonotype was seen more than once but under ten times. This chain joins TRBV18 and TRBJ2-1; D is unresolved. V dropped 2 bases and J dropped 0 bases, with 20 bases sitting between them. The CDR3 runs 19 residues. From germline, CDR1 is KGHSH and CDR2 LQKENI. CDR3 protein: CASSPVGLSSSSSYNEQFF. CDR3 nucleotides: TGTGCCAGCTCACCAGTGGGGTTATCCTCCTCAAGCTCCTACAATGAGCAGTTCTTC.

The chain combines TRBV27 with TRBJ2-5; 9 bases line up with TRBD1. The junction had 9 bases not matched to a gene; V was cut back by 5 bases and J by 5 bases. The length of the CDR3 is 15 residues. The germline V gene has CDR1 MNHEY and CDR2 SMNVEV (reference sequence). The DNA for the CDR3 is TGTGCCAGCAGTCCCGGGACAGGGATGAGGGAGACCCAGTACTTC. Protein sequence: CASSPGTGMRETQYF.

The chain carries TRBV11-2 and TRBJ2-1; 7 bases map to TRBD2. CDR3 length: 15 amino acids. Trimming cost V 5 bases and J 12 bases; bases outside gene matches: 16. Germline assignment: CDR1 SGHAT and CDR2 FQNNGV. The CDR3 DNA reads as TGTGCCAGCAGCGTTATATTCTCGACTAGCACTGTGCAGTTCTTC. The encoded protein is CASSVIFSTSTVQFF.

This rearrangement joins TRBV29-1 to TRBJ1-3, with D maybe TRBD1 (6 bases). Germline CDR1 reads SQVTM; CDR2 reads ANQGSEA. There are 17 residues in the CDR3. The germline V and J ends were trimmed by 4 bases and 6 bases, with 25 bases remaining between them. CDR3 nucleotides: TGCAGCGTTGTCGAAGACAGGTCCTCGCTTCGTAAAAACACCATATATTTT. It encodes CSVVEDRSSLRKNTIYF.

The chain carries TRBV24-1 and TRBJ2-5; D is possibly TRBD1 (5 bases). The CDR3 has 13 residues. Deletions cut 7 bases from V and 2 bases from J, with 10 bases between. Germline V gives CDR1 KGHDR, CDR2 SFDVKD. The CDR3 here is CATSTGTQETQYF. In DNA, the CDR3 is TGTGCCACCAGCACAGGAACACAAGAGACCCAGTACTTC.

This clonotype was detected many times. The chain is built from TRBV12-3 or TRBV12-4 and TRBJ2-2; TRBD1 matches at 8 bases. V shed 5 bases, J shed 7 bases, and the junction held 9 bases outside the gene matches. The CDR3 consists of 15 residues. DNA of the CDR3: TGTGCCAGCAGTCCTCGGACAGGGATTAGCGGGGAGCTGTTTTTT. It yields the protein CASSPRTGISGELFF.

A few counts support this clonotype. V usage is TRBV9 and J usage is TRBJ2-3; the D is unclear. Germline CDR1 is SGDLS and CDR2 is YYNGEE. V was cut by 3 bases and J by 1 base, with 9 bases left in between. The CDR3 has 14 amino acids. The CDR3 sequence: CASSEAPRTDTQYF. The CDR3 DNA follows: TGTGCCAGCAGCGAGGCACCCCGCACAGATACGCAGTATTTT.

The chain joins TRBV12-3 or TRBV12-4 to TRBJ1-4, with 10 bases matching TRBD1. The CDR3 has 15 amino acids. V dropped 6 bases and J dropped 6; count of bases not matched to a gene: 7. The DNA of the CDR3 is TGTGCCAGCAGGAGGGACAGGGGATTTGATGAAAAACTGTTTTTT. Its translation: CASRRDRGFDEKLFF.

A few counts support this clonotype. The V call is TRBV7-2, the J call TRBJ2-4; 8 positions agree with TRBD2. J was trimmed by 9 bases and V by 6 bases; bases with no gene match: 4. This CDR3 spans 12 amino acids. Germline loops: CDR1 SGHTA, CDR2 FQGNSA. CDR3 sequence: CASSSREGIQYF. The CDR3, as DNA: TGTGCCAGCAGTTCTCGGGAGGGCATTCAGTACTTC.

In this sample, this clonotype turned up a few times. V and J are TRBV12-3 or TRBV12-4 and TRBJ2-3; no reliable D call. The V and J ends lost 3 bases and 0 bases respectively, with 10 bases between them. CDR3 length: 15 amino acids. The CDR3 nucleotides are TGTGCCAGCAGTTTTTTGGACGCTAGCACAGATACGCAGTATTTT. Translation gives CASSFLDASTDTQYF.

This clonotype has more than one count but fewer than ten. This chain uses TRBV5-1 with TRBJ2-5; tentatively, D is TRBD1 (6 bases). Germline V gene lookup returns CDR1 SGHRS and CDR2 YFSETQ. V gave up 3 bases and J gave up 1 base, with 10 bases separating them. The CDR3 has 14 residues. CDR3 nucleotide sequence: TGCGCCAGCAGCTCGGCAGGGGTCCAAGAGACCCAGTACTTC. The encoded protein is CASSSAGVQETQYF.

This clonotype was counted only a few times. The chain combines TRBV6-5 with TRBJ2-3, with D hard to call. V shed 0 bases and J shed 5 bases, with 6 bases lying between them. Germline V gene lookup returns CDR1 MNHEY and CDR2 SVGAGI. This CDR3 contains 13 residues. This chain's CDR3 is CASSYSGGDTQYF. CDR3 coding DNA: TGTGCCAGCAGTTACTCGGGCGGAGATACGCAGTATTTT.

The chain is built from TRBV12-3 or TRBV12-4 and TRBJ1-1; no reliable D call. This CDR3 comprises 13 residues. V lost 3 bases and J lost 4, with 9 bases in between. The CDR3 sequence is CASSFVRGTEAFF. The CDR3 DNA follows: TGTGCCAGCAGTTTTGTGCGGGGCACTGAAGCTTTCTTT.

In this sample, this clonotype turned up a few times. The chain has TRBV4-3 and TRBJ1-5, with D unclear. The CDR3 is 15 amino acids. Germline CDR1 reads LGHNA; CDR2 reads YSLEER. V lost 3 bases, J lost 0 bases, and 9 bases lay in between. CDR3: CASSHLLGSNQPQHF. For the CDR3, the DNA is TGCGCCAGCAGCCATCTTCTTGGTAGCAATCAGCCCCAGCATTTT.

This clonotype occurred a few times. J is TRBJ2-7 and V is TRBV20-1; the match to TRBD2 covers 7 bases. This CDR3 has 13 residues. CDR1 DFQATT and CDR2 SNEGSKA come from the germline V gene (reference sequence). Trimming at V came to 1 base and at J to 3 bases, leaving 3 bases not matched to a gene. For the CDR3, the DNA is TGCAGTGCTAGAGGGCTAGCGGTCTACGAGCAGTACTTC. Amino acids: CSARGLAVYEQYF.

Comments on this clonotype: Its ends do not fully match the called genes, so a read error is possible. The V call is TRBV7-7, the J call TRBJ2-5, with 8 bases lining up with TRBD2. The CDR3 has 17 residues. From germline, CDR1 is SSHAT and CDR2 FNYEAQ (reference sequence). The CDR3 sequence: CASSSTESGGLQETQYF. CDR3 sequence (DNA): TGTGCTAGCAGCTCCACGGAAAGCGGGGGCCTCCAAGAGACCCAGTACTTC. The full variable domain, with the rest looked up from reference TRBV7-7 and TRBJ2-5, is GAGVSQSPRYKVTKRGQDVTLRCDPISSHATLYWYQQALGQGPEFLTYFNYEAQPDKSGLPSDRFSAERPEGSISTLTIQRTEQRDSAMYRCASSSTESGGLQETQYFGPGTRLLVL.

The sample holds a few counts of this clonotype. V is TRBV18 and J is TRBJ2-7; D is possibly TRBD1 or TRBD2 (5 bases each). The CDR3 is 15 amino acids. The V end lost 1 base, the J end lost 6 bases, and 16 bases lay between the germline ends. Germline lookup yields CDR1 KGHSH and CDR2 LQKENI. The CDR3 coding sequence is TGTGCCAGCTCACCACTAGCAGGGAGTAGAGGCGAGCAGTACTTC. Protein product: CASSPLAGSRGEQYF. Full variable domain (remainder filled in from reference TRBV18 and TRBJ2-7): NAGVMQNPRHLVRRRGQEARLRCSPMKGHSHVYWYRQLPEEGLKFMVYLQKENIIDESGMPKERFSAEFPKEGPSILRIQQVVRGDSAAYFCASSPLAGSRGEQYFGPGTRLTVT.

The chain combines TRBV28 with TRBJ2-6; perhaps TRBD1 as D (6 bases). The germline V gene has CDR1 MDHEN and CDR2 SYDVKM. V was trimmed by 5 bases and J by 3 bases, leaving 11 bases between them. The CDR3 length is 15 residues. The CDR3 reads CASSAQGLGANVLTF. The CDR3 DNA reads TGTGCCAGCAGTGCTCAGGGGCTTGGGGCCAACGTCCTGACTTTC. Full variable domain (missing parts from reference TRBV28 and TRBJ2-6): DVKVTQSSRYLVKRTGEKVFLECVQDMDHENMFWYRQDPGLGLRLIYFSYDVKMKEKGDIPEGYSVSREKKERFSLILESASTNQTSMYLCASSAQGLGANVLTFGAGSRLTVL.

This sequence joins TRBV15 and TRBJ1-1, with TRBD1 as a possible D gene (5 bases). Germline assignment: CDR1 LNHNV and CDR2 YYDKDF (reference sequence). Trimming removed 3 bases at V and 3 bases at J, with 8 bases between. This CDR3 contains 13 residues. This CDR3 reads CATSRLTDTEAFF. The CDR3 bases are TGTGCCACCAGCAGGCTGACAGACACTGAAGCTTTCTTT.

The V gene is TRBV19, the J gene TRBJ1-5, with D unclear. CDR1 and CDR2 from the germline V gene are LNHDA and SQIVND (reference sequence). The CDR3 spans 14 residues. The V end lost 7 bases, the J end lost 4 bases, and 14 bases lay between the germline ends. CDR3 nucleotides: TGTGCCAGTAAGTTCGGTGCGGGAAATCAGCCCCAGCATTTT. Its protein is CASKFGAGNQPQHF.

J is TRBJ2-1 and V is TRBV5-1; 7 nucleotides line up with TRBD1. The germline V gene has CDR1 SGHRS and CDR2 YFSETQ. The CDR3 spans 15 residues. V shed 3 bases, J shed 8 bases, and the junction held 11 bases outside the gene matches. The CDR3 sequence is CASSSQGPDVDEQFF. CDR3 sequence (DNA): TGCGCCAGCAGCTCACAGGGGCCCGATGTGGATGAGCAGTTCTTC.